This T cell receptor beta chain was captured in a study of T cell responses to AZD1222 COVID-19 vaccine. Study background: Researchers grouped second doses given at about 4 or about 12 weeks into one pool.

As for this clone: The antigen is unknown.

The germline V and J ends were trimmed by 6 bases and 5 bases, with 14 bases remaining between them. The CDR3 sequence is 14 residues long. CDR1 is MNHEY and CDR2 is SVGAGI in the germline V gene. Clones were sequenced by immunoSEQ multiplex PCR, and TCRdb holds only the in-frame ones, with some missing. The sample records under 55,000 clones, around 80% being singletons. The study, taken as a whole, reports: It should be noted that donors were predominantly white British and more often female, and clonal diversity was possibly underestimated. All repertoire sampling was performed exclusively after the peak T cell response.

The specimen comprised peripheral blood, sampled on day 0 of AZD1222 vaccination. This sequence originates from an adult in good health. The rearrangement uses TRBV6-5 and TRBJ2-1, with D possibly matching TRBD2 (5 bases). For the CDR3, the DNA is TGTGCCAGCAGAGACTACACCGAGAACAATGAGCAGTTCTTC. This gives the protein CASRDYTENNEQFF.